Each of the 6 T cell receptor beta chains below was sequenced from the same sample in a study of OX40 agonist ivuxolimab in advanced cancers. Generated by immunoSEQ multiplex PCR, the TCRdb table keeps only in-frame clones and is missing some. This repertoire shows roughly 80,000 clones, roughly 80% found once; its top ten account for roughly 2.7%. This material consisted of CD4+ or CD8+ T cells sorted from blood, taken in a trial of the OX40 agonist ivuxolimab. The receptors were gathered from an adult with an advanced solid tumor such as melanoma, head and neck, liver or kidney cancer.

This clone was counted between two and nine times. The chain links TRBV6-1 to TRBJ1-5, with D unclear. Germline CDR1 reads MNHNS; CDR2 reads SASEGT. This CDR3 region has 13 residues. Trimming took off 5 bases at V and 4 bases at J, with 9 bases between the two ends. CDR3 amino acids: CASSIEENQPQHF. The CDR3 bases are TGTGCCAGCAGTATTGAGGAAAATCAGCCCCAGCATTTT.

CDR3 residues: CASSFVGGYTF. In nucleotides, the CDR3 is TGTGCCAGCAGTTTTGTTGGTGGCTACACCTTC. The genes are TRBV28 and TRBJ1-2; no firm D call. From germline, CDR1 is MDHEN and CDR2 SYDVKM. The CDR3 has 11 residues. With 3 bases removed from V and 7 bases from J, the gap between germline ends came to 6 bases.

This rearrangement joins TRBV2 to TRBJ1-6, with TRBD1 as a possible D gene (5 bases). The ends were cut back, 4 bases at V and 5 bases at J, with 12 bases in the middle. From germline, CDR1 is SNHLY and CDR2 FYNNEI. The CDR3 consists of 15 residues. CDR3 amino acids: CASSVEGWDNSPLHF. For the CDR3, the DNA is TGTGCCAGCAGTGTCGAGGGGTGGGATAATTCACCCCTCCACTTT.

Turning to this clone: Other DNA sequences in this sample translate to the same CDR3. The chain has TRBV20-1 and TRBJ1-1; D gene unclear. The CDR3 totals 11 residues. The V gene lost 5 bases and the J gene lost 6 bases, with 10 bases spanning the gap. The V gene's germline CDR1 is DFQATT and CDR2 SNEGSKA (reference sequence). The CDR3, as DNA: TGCAGTGCTCCGGGGAGGGCTGAAGCTTTCTTT. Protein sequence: CSAPGRAEAFF.

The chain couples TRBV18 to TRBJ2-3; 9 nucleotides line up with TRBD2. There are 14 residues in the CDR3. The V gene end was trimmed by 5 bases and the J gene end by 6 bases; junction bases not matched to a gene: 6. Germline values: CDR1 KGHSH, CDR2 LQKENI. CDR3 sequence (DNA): TGTGCCAGCTCATCTAGCGGGGCGCGCGATACGCAGTATTTT. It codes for CASSSSGARDTQYF. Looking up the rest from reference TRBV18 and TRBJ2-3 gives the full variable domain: NAGVMQNPRHLVRRRGQEARLRCSPMKGHSHVYWYRQLPEEGLKFMVYLQKENIIDESGMPKERFSAEFPKEGPSILRIQQVVRGDSAAYFCASSSSGARDTQYFGPGTRLTVL.

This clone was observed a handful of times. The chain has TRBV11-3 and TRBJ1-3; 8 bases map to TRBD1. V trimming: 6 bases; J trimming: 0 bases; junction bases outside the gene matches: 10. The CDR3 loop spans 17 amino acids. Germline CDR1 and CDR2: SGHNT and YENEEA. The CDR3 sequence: CASSWHGTGYSGNTIYF. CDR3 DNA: TGTGCCAGCAGTTGGCATGGGACAGGCTACTCTGGAAACACCATATATTTT.